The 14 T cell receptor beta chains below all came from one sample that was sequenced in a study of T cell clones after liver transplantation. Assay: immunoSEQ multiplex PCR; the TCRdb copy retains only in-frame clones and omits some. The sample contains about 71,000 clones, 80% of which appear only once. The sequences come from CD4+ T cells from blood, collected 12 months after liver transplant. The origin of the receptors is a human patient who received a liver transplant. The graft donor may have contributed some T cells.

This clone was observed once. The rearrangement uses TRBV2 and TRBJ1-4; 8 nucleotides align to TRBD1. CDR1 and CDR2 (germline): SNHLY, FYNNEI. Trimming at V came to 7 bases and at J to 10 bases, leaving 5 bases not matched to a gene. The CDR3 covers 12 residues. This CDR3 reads CASTQDRGKLFF. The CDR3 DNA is TGTGCCAGCACCCAAGACAGGGGAAAACTGTTTTTT.

The CDR3 sequence is CASSLGGWRYGYTF. For the CDR3, the DNA is TGTGCCAGCAGCTTAGGGGGGTGGAGGTATGGCTACACCTTC. The gene calls are TRBV7-2 and TRBJ1-2; TRBD1 might be the D (5 bases). V gave up 1 base and J gave up 5 bases, with 11 bases separating them. Germline V gives CDR1 SGHTA, CDR2 FQGNSA. CDR3 length: 14 residues. Full variable domain (missing parts from reference TRBV7-2 and TRBJ1-2): GAGVSQSPSNKVTEKGKDVELRCDPISGHTALYWYRQSLGQGLEFLIYFQGNSAPDKSGLPSDRFSAERTGGSVSTLTIQRTQQEDSAVYLCASSLGGWRYGYTFGSGTRLTVV.

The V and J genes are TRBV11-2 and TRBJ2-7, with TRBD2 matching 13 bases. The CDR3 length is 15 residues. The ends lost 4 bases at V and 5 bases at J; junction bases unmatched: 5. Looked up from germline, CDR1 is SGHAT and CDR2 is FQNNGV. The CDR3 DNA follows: TGTGCCAGCAGCTCGGGACTAGCGGGACTCAACGAGCAGTACTTC. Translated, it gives CASSSGLAGLNEQYF. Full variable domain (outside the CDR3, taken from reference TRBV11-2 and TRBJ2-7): EAGVAQSPRYKIIEKRQSVAFWCNPISGHATLYWYQQILGQGPKLLIQFQNNGVVDDSQLPKDRFSAERLKGVDSTLKIQPAKLEDSAVYLCASSSGLAGLNEQYFGPGTRLTVT.

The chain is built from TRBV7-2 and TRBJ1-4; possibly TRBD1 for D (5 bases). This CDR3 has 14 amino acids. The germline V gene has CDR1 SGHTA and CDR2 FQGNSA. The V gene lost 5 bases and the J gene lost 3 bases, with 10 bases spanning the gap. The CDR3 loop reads CASSVGGANEKLFF. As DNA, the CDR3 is TGTGCCAGCAGCGTGGGGGGTGCTAATGAAAAACTGTTTTTT. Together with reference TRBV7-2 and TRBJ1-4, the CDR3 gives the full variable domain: GAGVSQSPSNKVTEKGKDVELRCDPISGHTALYWYRQSLGQGLEFLIYFQGNSAPDKSGLPSDRFSAERTGGSVSTLTIQRTQQEDSAVYLCASSVGGANEKLFFGSGTQLSVL.

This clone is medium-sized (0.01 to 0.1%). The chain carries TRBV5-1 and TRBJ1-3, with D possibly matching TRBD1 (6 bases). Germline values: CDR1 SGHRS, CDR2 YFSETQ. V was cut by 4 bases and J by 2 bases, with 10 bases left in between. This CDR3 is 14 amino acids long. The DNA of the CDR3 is TGCGCCAGCAGCGACGGGACACCTGGAAACACCATATATTTT. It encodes CASSDGTPGNTIYF.

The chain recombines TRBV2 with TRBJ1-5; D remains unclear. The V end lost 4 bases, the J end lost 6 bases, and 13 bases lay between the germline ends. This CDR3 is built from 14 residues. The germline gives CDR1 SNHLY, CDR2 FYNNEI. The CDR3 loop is CASSGSLAGQPQHF. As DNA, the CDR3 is TGTGCCAGCAGTGGATCATTAGCGGGTCAGCCCCAGCATTTT.

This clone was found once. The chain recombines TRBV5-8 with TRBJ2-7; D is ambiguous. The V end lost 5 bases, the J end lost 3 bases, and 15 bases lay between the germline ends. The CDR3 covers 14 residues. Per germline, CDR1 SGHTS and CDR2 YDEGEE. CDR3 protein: CASSSFRPFYEQYF. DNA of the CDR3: TGTGCCAGCAGTTCATTCCGACCCTTCTACGAGCAGTACTTC. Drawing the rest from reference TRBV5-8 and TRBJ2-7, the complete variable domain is EAGVTQSPTHLIKTRGQQATLRCSPISGHTSVYWYQQALGLGLQFLLWYDEGEERNRGNFPPRFSGRQFPNYSSELNVNALELEDSALYLCASSSFRPFYEQYFGPGTRLTVT.

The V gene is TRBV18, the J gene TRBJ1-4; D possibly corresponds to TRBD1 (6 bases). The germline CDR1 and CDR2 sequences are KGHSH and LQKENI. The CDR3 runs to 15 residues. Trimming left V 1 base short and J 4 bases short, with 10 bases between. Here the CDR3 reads CASSPLGQLNEKLFF. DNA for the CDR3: TGTGCCAGCTCACCACTCGGACAGCTTAATGAAAAACTGTTTTTT.

The chain's CDR3 is CASSVNPPGHPNDEQFF. The DNA for the CDR3 is TGTGCCAGCAGTGTAAATCCACCGGGACACCCCAACGATGAGCAGTTCTTC. The chain joins TRBV2 to TRBJ2-1; tentative D call: TRBD1 (6 bases). Trimming left V 4 bases short and J 8 bases short, with 24 bases between. Germline V gene data show CDR1 as SNHLY and CDR2 as FYNNEI. The CDR3 covers 17 residues.

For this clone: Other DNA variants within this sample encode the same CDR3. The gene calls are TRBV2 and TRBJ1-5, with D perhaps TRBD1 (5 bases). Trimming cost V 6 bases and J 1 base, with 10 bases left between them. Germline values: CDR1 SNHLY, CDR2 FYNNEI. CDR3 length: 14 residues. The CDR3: CASRPGLSNQPQHF. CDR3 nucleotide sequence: TGTGCCAGCAGGCCGGGACTGAGCAATCAGCCCCAGCATTTT.

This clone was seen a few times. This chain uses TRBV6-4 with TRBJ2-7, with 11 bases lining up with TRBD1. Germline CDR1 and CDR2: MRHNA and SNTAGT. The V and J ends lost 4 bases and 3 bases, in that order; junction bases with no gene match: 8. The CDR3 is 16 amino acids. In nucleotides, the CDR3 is TGTGCCAGCAGTGGGGCGGACAGGGGGCAACTCTACGAGCAGTACTTC. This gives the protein CASSGADRGQLYEQYF.

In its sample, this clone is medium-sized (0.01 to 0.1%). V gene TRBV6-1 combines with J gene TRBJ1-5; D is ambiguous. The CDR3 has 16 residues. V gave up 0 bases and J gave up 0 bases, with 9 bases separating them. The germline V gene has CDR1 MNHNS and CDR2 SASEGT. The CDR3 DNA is TGTGCCAGCAGTGAAGCGGGGAGTTATAGCAATCAGCCCCAGCATTTT. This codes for CASSEAGSYSNQPQHF.

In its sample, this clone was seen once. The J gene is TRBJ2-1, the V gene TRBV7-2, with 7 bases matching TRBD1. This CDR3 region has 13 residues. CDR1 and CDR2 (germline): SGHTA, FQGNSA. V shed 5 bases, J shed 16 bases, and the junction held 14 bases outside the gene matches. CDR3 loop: CASSPTYADRNFF. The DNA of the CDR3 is TGTGCCAGCAGCCCCACATATGCGGACAGGAACTTCTTC.

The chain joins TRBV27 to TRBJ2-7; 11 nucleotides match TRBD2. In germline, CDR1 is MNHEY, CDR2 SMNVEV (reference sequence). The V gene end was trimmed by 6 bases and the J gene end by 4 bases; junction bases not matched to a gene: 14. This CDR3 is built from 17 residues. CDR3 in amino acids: CASRRTAQTSGIYEQYF. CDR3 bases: TGTGCCAGCAGAAGGACAGCCCAGACTAGCGGGATATACGAGCAGTACTTC.